This T cell receptor beta chain was observed in a study of blood T cells in healthy people across ages (dated by TCRdb to about 2015). Broadly, across the study: In model experiments, template switching captured roughly one uniquely barcoded TCR beta cDNA molecule for every two T cells. To track age-related changes in TCR beta repertoire diversity, the study relied on deep sequencing normalized with unique cDNA molecular identifiers. The donors were split into four age groups: young (average approximately 16 years), middle-aged (39), aged (about 56) and long-lived (approximately 80). Donors of different ages were randomly distributed across sequencing lanes to avoid experimental bias. Two additional independent replicas of 1 million unique cDNA reads from the same blood draw were analyzed for two donors (one aged 18 to 30 and one aged 80 or older). The research as a whole found: As age increased, observed TCR beta diversity per million T cells dropped in a roughly linear way, and a significant reduction was already evident by age 40. A strong correlation was found between observed TCR beta diversity and the percentage of naive T cells measured by flow cytometry. Compared with the aged group, the long-lived group had more naive CD4+ T cells, fewer expanded clones and increased TCR diversity, suggesting age selection. Estimates of total diversity based on one million sequenced T cells were regarded as lower bounds and as underestimates. Conclusive comparison of naive and antigen-experienced compartments was prevented by the profiling of bulk unsorted PBMCs. Because the CMV infection status of the donors was unknown, age-related changes in expanded clonotypes may potentially have been confounded.

Libraries came from 5' RACE. The sequencing machine was an Illumina HiSeq 2500. The second PCR ran for about 6 to 12 cycles and used a J-beta primer mix along with a sample-barcoded 5' primer. Each TCR beta cDNA molecule received a unique molecular identifier from a template-switch 5' adaptor carrying 12 random nucleotides. Each sample yielded at least 2.5 million CDR3-containing paired-end reads. All of the RNA was converted into first-strand cDNA using the Mint cDNA synthesis kit, with a TRBC-specific oligonucleotide serving as the primer. Following uracil-DNA glycosylase treatment, a first 18-cycle PCR with universal primers M1SS and BC2_uni_R was performed on all cDNA. The study's own analysis went as follows. Normalization of each sample was performed by random selection of 1 million high-quality reads, each carrying a distinct molecular identifier. Reads sharing molecular identifiers were discarded rather than binned into consensus sequences. MiTCR, set to a Q25 quality threshold and the strictest error-elimination algorithm, was used for CDR3 identification, clonotype clustering and error correction. A nonparametric unseen species model with Euler transformation was used to estimate lower-bound total TCR beta diversity. The public reads were run again by TCRdb, first through fastp at Q25 and then through MiXCR, and only productive beta chains were kept. Merged by CDR3 protein, the rows form single entries marked with the most common genes and DNA. TCRdb's processing, not the study's, gives the V and J calls here. This sample lists hundreds of thousands of distinct CDR3 sequences; around 34% were detected once. Under 15% of the sample is in the top ten clones.

Measured from the cysteine to the phenylalanine, the CDR3 is 13 residues long. The only DNA kept is the CDR3, 39 bases in frame from the first base. CDR1 and CDR2, looked up from the germline V gene (reference sequence), are DFQATT and SNEGSKA. V drops 2 bases and J drops 2 bases, leaving 9 bases in between. Only a few counts were recorded for this clonotype. There is no known antigen for this receptor. Base qualities are missing; no much larger clone stands one base away. Systemically healthy Caucasian individuals from Russia, 35 to 40 in total and aged 6 to 90 years, were included as donors. About 10 milliliters of peripheral blood were collected from each donor into EDTA-treated Vacutainer tubes. Ficoll-Paque density-gradient centrifugation was used to isolate PBMCs, with at least 6 million per sample. Total RNA was extracted from PBMCs with Trizol reagent, with at least 6 micrograms obtained per sample. Naive CD45RAhigh/CD27high T cell percentages were measured by flow cytometry on a PBMC aliquot from every donor.

The sequenced material came from blood. This chain is built from TRBV20-1 and TRBJ1-2; 6 matching bases give a weak D call of TRBD1. The sequence was collected from a man between 18 and 35 years old in good health. The CDR3 region has the sequence CSARQGRNYGYTF. The nucleotides are TGCAGTGCTAGACAGGGGAGGAACTATGGCTACACCTTC.